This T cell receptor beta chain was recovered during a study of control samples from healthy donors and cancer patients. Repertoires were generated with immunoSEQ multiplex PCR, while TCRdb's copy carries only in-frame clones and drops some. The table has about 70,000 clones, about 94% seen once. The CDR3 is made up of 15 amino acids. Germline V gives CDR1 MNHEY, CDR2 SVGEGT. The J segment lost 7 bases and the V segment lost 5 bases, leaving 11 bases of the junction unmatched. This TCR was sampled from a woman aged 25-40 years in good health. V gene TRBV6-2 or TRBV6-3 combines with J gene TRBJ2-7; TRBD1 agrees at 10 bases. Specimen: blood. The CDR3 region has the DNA TGTGCCAGCAGTGGGGCGGGACAGGGGATAGGGGAGCAGTACTTC. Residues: CASSGAGQGIGEQYF.